These T cell receptor beta chains were read from a single sample in a study of T cell responses to AZD1222 COVID-19 vaccine. Method: immunoSEQ multiplex PCR; TCRdb's copy keeps in-frame clones and lacks some. The data contain 150,000 to 200,000 clones, approximately 94% of them seen just once; the ten biggest clones take up approximately 0.64%. The sample was peripheral blood, taken on day 0 of AZD1222 vaccination. The receptors stem from an adult in good health. Both conserved end residues are part of each CDR3. Each record gives: V gene, D gene, J gene, clone size, CDR3 DNA, CDR3 protein. The D gene is left open where the match is weak. Not every row has a clone size; where given, it reads once, few, many or a size class.

TRBV10-3,TRBD1,TRBJ2-7,NA,TGTGCCATCAGTGCGGAACAGGGGTGGGAATCCTACGAGCAGTACTTC,CAISAEQGWESYEQYF
TRBV7-2,NA,TRBJ1-1,NA,TGTGCCAGCAGCGACCCCCCAGGCCCGAGAGCTTTCTTT,CASSDPPGPRAFF
TRBV7-9,NA,TRBJ1-2,NA,TGTGCCAGCAGCTTAGAAGGGGGATCTGGGGGCTACACCTTC,CASSLEGGSGGYTF
TRBV5-1,NA,TRBJ1-1,NA,TGCGCCAGCAGCTTGATCCAGCAGCGGATGAACACTGAAGCTTTCTTT,CASSLIQQRMNTEAFF
TRBV27,NA,TRBJ1-6,NA,TGTGCCAGCAGTTTTGTAGACAGGCGTGGGTCACCCCTCCACTTT,CASSFVDRRGSPLHF
TRBV14,NA,TRBJ1-2,NA,TGTGCCAGCAGCGCTGGGGGGAGAGGCTACACCTTC,CASSAGGRGYTF
TRBV15,NA,TRBJ2-7,NA,TGTGCCACCAGCAGAGATCTCGGACTTACCTACGAGCAGTACTTC,CATSRDLGLTYEQYF
TRBV2,NA,TRBJ2-5,once,TGTGCCAGCCAACACGACCAGCGGAAGACCCAGTACTTC,CASQHDQRKTQYF
TRBV6-5,NA,TRBJ2-4,NA,TGTGCCAGCAGCTCCGGCGTGCTAGCCAAAAACATTCAGTACTTC,CASSSGVLAKNIQYF
TRBV3-1/TRBV3-2,NA,TRBJ2-6,once,TGTGCCAGCAGCCTCCTCTCTGGGGCCAACGTCCTGACTTTC,CASSLLSGANVLTF
TRBV21-1,NA,TRBJ1-2,few,TGTGCCAGCAGCAACCAACAGGGGGCTTGGGGCTACACCTTC,CASSNQQGAWGYTF
TRBV6-4,NA,TRBJ2-3,NA,TGTGCCAGCAGTACAGGGCATGGTACAGATACGCAGTATTTT,CASSTGHGTDTQYF
TRBV5-4,TRBD1,TRBJ1-1,NA,TGTGCCAGCAGCTTGGGTGGACAGGGAGGTGCTGAAGCTTTCTTT,CASSLGGQGGAEAFF
TRBV19,NA,TRBJ2-2,NA,TGTGCCAGTAGTATAGAAAGGGACATCACCGGGGAGCTGTTTTTT,CASSIERDITGELFF
TRBV4-1,NA,TRBJ2-3,NA,TGCGCCAGCAGCCTATGGGTGACAGATACGCAGTATTTT,CASSLWVTDTQYF
TRBV19,NA,TRBJ1-5,NA,TGTGCCAGTAGTATAGGGGGAAGAAAAGGGGGCAATCAGCCCCAGCATTTT,CASSIGGRKGGNQPQHF
TRBV5-4,NA,TRBJ2-7,NA,TGTGCCAGCAGCTTGACAGGGAAAAGCTACGAGCAGTACTTC,CASSLTGKSYEQYF
TRBV11-2,NA,TRBJ2-1,NA,TGTGCCAGCGGGCGAAGGGAGACGATCTTC,CASGRRETIF
TRBV7-2,TRBD1,TRBJ1-5,NA,TGTGCCAGCAGCTTATATGTGGGACAGAGTGGTAATCAGCCCCAGCATTTT,CASSLYVGQSGNQPQHF
TRBV7-9,NA,TRBJ1-2,NA,TGTGCCAGCAGCTTAGCGGTGGGGGCGAGGGGCTACACCTTC,CASSLAVGARGYTF
TRBV5-6,NA,TRBJ2-7,NA,TGTGCCAGCAGCTCCTGGGGAATTACGCCCGAGCAGTACTTC,CASSSWGITPEQYF
TRBV12-5,NA,TRBJ1-3,NA,TGTGCTAGTGGTTGGAGAGGAAACACCATATATTTT,CASGWRGNTIYF
TRBV10-3,TRBD1,TRBJ1-5,NA,TGTGCCATCAGGGGACAGGGGGGAAATCAGCCCCAGCATTTT,CAIRGQGGNQPQHF
TRBV15,NA,TRBJ1-4,NA,TGTGCCACCAGCAGCAGTACAACTAATGAAAAACTGTTTTTT,CATSSSTTNEKLFF
TRBV5-1,TRBD2,TRBJ2-1,NA,TGCGCCAGCAGCTGGCCCGGGACTAGGGACAATGAGCAGTTCTTC,CASSWPGTRDNEQFF
TRBV27,NA,TRBJ2-5,once,TGTGCCAGCAGTCCTGGCCGCTTGGGGGGGGCAGAGACCCAGTACTTC,CASSPGRLGGAETQYF
TRBV29-1,NA,TRBJ1-3,NA,TGCAGCGTTGAGAGGGGTCAGGCACACTCTGGAAACACCATATATTTT,CSVERGQAHSGNTIYF
TRBV5-5,TRBD1,TRBJ1-4,NA,TGTGCCAGCAGCTTGGCGATAGGACAGGGTAATGAAAAACTGTTTTTT,CASSLAIGQGNEKLFF
TRBV19,NA,TRBJ2-1,NA,TGTGCCAGTAGTATGAGATCCGGGAGCGCATCCATCTACAATGAGCAGTTCTTC,CASSMRSGSASIYNEQFF
TRBV3-1/TRBV3-2,NA,TRBJ1-2,NA,TGTGCCAGCAGCCCCGTGGGTGGGGACCCCTATGGCTACACCTTC,CASSPVGGDPYGYTF
TRBV2,NA,TRBJ1-3,NA,TGTGCCAGCAGTGTCTCTGGAAACACCATATATTTT,CASSVSGNTIYF
TRBV27,NA,TRBJ1-1,once,TGTGCCAGCAGTTTTAGGAGGGGAGAAGTGAACACTGAAGCTTTCTTT,CASSFRRGEVNTEAFF
TRBV2,NA,TRBJ1-2,once,TGTGCCAGCAGTGAAGGACGGGCCGGAGGCTACACCTTC,CASSEGRAGGYTF
TRBV6-5,NA,TRBJ1-2,NA,TGTGCCACCATGGAGGGGAGGCTTGGTGGCTACACCTTC,CATMEGRLGGYTF
TRBV19,TRBD2,TRBJ2-1,NA,TGTGCCAGTAGTATCGGACAGGGAACCAGCGGGAGGGGGTACAATGAGCAGTTCTTC,CASSIGQGTSGRGYNEQFF
TRBV11-2,NA,TRBJ2-1,NA,TGTGCCAGCAGCTTTGAAGTTGGGAATGAGCAGTTCTTC,CASSFEVGNEQFF
TRBV29-1,NA,TRBJ1-1,NA,TGCAGCGTTTCCGACGGGAACACTGAAGCTTTCTTT,CSVSDGNTEAFF
TRBV12-3/TRBV12-4,NA,TRBJ1-1,NA,TGTGCCAGCAGTGGAGATTATGGCACTGAAGCTTTCTTT,CASSGDYGTEAFF
TRBV6-5,NA,TRBJ1-2,once,TGTGCCAGCAGTTACCCCAAACAGGGCCTTTATGGCTACACCTTC,CASSYPKQGLYGYTF
TRBV4-1,TRBD2,TRBJ2-7,once,TGCGCCAGCAGCCAAGGGGCTAGCGGAACCTACGAGCAGTACTTC,CASSQGASGTYEQYF
TRBV12-5,NA,TRBJ1-6,NA,TGTGCTAGTGGTTTGGCAAAAAGCGGGAGCTCACCCCTCCACTTT,CASGLAKSGSSPLHF
TRBV4-1,TRBD2,TRBJ2-1,NA,TGCGCCAGCAGGCGGGAGGGCCTCAATGAGCAGTTCTTC,CASRREGLNEQFF
TRBV27,NA,TRBJ1-4,few,TGTGCCAGCAGTTCGTCCGGGCCCGGGGAAAAACTGTTTTTT,CASSSSGPGEKLFF
TRBV24-1,NA,TRBJ1-2,NA,TGTGCCACCAGTGTTCGTACAGGATCCTATTATGGCTACACCTTC,CATSVRTGSYYGYTF
TRBV28,NA,TRBJ1-2,NA,TGTGCCAGCAGTTTAGCGACCGTGAGCTACACCTTC,CASSLATVSYTF
TRBV30,NA,TRBJ2-2,few,TGTGCCTGGGGTGCCGGGGAGCTGTTTTTT,CAWGAGELFF
TRBV7-9,TRBD1,TRBJ1-3,NA,TGTGCCAGCAGAAGGGACAGTACGAACACCATATATTTT,CASRRDSTNTIYF
TRBV3-1/TRBV3-2,NA,TRBJ1-6,NA,TGTGCCAGCAGCCAGGGAGATAATTCACCCCTCCACTTT,CASSQGDNSPLHF
TRBV27,TRBD2,TRBJ2-3,NA,TGTGCCAGCAGTTTCCGGACTAGCGGGAGGGGCACAGATACGCAGTATTTT,CASSFRTSGRGTDTQYF
TRBV4-1,NA,TRBJ2-2,NA,TGCGCCAGCAGCCAAGAGGGGAGATCCGTTACCGGGGAGCTGTTTTTT,CASSQEGRSVTGELFF
TRBV29-1,NA,TRBJ2-7,once,TGCAGCGTTGAAGGCTCTTCCGGGGCCGCCTACGAGCAGTACTTC,CSVEGSSGAAYEQYF
TRBV7-9,NA,TRBJ2-3,NA,TGTGCCAGCAGCTTAGAGGAAACAGATACGCAGTATTTT,CASSLEETDTQYF
TRBV28,NA,TRBJ2-7,NA,TGTGCCAGCAGTCTCCAAAGGACTCCCAGCCAGTACTTC,CASSLQRTPSQYF
TRBV6-5,NA,TRBJ1-1,NA,TGTGCCAGCAGTTACGGCAGAGTGAACACTGAAGCTTTCTTT,CASSYGRVNTEAFF
TRBV28,NA,TRBJ1-2,NA,TGTGCCAGCAGTAGCACGCCCAAAGGTCGAGGCTACACCTTC,CASSSTPKGRGYTF
TRBV5-4,TRBD2,TRBJ2-1,once,TGTGCCAGCAGCTTTTTTACGTCAATCTCTAGCGGGGGGCCAAATGAGCAGTTCTTC,CASSFFTSISSGGPNEQFF
TRBV18,NA,TRBJ1-1,NA,TGTGCCAGCTCCGTAGGGGATCGGAACACTGAAGCTTTCTTT,CASSVGDRNTEAFF